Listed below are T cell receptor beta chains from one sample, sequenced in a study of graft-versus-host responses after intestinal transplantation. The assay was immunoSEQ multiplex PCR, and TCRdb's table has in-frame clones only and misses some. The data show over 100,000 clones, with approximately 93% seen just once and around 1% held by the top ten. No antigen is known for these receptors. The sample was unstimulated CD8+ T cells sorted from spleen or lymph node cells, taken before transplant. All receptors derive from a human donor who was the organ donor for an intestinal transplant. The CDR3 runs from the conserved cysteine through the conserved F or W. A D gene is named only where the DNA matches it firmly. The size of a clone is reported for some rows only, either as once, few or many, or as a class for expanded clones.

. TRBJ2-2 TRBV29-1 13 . TGCAGCGTTGAAGATGGACTATCCGGGGAGCTGTTTTTT CSVEDGLSGELFF
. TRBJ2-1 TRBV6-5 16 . TGTGCCAGCAGTTACGGGGAGGCTAGCGTCTACAATGAGCAGTTCTTC CASSYGEASVYNEQFF
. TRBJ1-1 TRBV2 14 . TGTGCCAGACAGAAGGACGGAATGAACACTGAAGCTTTCTTT CARQKDGMNTEAFF
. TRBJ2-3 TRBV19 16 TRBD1 TGTGCCAGTAGTACGAACAGGGGGGCCCACACAGATACGCAGTATTTT CASSTNRGAHTDTQYF
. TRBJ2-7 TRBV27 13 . TGTGCCAGCAGTTCAACACCCTCCTACGAGCAGTACTTC CASSSTPSYEQYF
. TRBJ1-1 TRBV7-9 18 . TGTGCCAGCAGACCACCTACGAGGGGAGAGGACATGAACACTGAAGCTTTCTTT CASRPPTRGEDMNTEAFF
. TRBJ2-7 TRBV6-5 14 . TGTGCCAGCAGTTACTCATCTAGTTCCCACGAGCAGTACTTC CASSYSSSSHEQYF
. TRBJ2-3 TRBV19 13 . TGTGCCCTCCGGGACTCCTCGACAGATACGCAGTATTTT CALRDSSTDTQYF
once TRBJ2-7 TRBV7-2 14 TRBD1 TGTGCCAGCAGCTTTTGGCAGGGGGCCTACGAGCAGTACTTC CASSFWQGAYEQYF
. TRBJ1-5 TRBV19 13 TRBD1 TGTGCCAGTAGTGCGGGACAGGGCCCGCCCCAGCATTTT CASSAGQGPPQHF
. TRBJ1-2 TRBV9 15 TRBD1 TGTGCCAGCAGCCCCCATCCCGACAGGGTCGATGGCTACACCTTC CASSPHPDRVDGYTF
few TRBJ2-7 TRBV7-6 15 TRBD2 TGTGCCAGCAGCTCGGGACTAGCGGGAGTGTACGAGCAGTACTTC CASSSGLAGVYEQYF
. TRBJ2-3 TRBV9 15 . TGTGCCAGCAGCGCCGCCCAGGGAAGCACAGATACGCAGTATTTT CASSAAQGSTDTQYF
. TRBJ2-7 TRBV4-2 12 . TGTGCCAGCAGCCAAGAATCGTACGAGCAGTACTTC CASSQESYEQYF
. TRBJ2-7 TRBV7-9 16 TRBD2 TGTGCCAGCAGCTTAGCGGGACTAGCGGTGTCCTACGAGCAGTACTTC CASSLAGLAVSYEQYF
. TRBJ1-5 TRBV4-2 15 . TGTGCCAGCAGCCAAGGCCGGTATAGCAATCAGCCCCAGCATTTT CASSQGRYSNQPQHF
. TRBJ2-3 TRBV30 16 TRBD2 TGTGCCTGGAGCAGCGGGACTAGCGGGAGCACAGATACGCAGTATTTT CAWSSGTSGSTDTQYF
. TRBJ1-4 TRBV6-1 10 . TGTGCCTCAGAACGGAAAAAACTGTTTTTT CASERKKLFF
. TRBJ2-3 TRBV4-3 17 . TGCGCCAGCAGCCAAGATTCTGGCGGGATGAGCACAGATACGCAGTATTTT CASSQDSGGMSTDTQYF
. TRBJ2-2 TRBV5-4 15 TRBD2 TGTGCCAGCAGCGGAATAGCGGGAGACACCGGGGAGCTGTTTTTT CASSGIAGDTGELFF
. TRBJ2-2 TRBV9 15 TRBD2 TGTGCCAGCAGCGTAGGAGCGGGGCACACCGGGGAGCTGTTTTTT CASSVGAGHTGELFF
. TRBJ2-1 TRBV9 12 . TGTGCCAGCTCAGAGATGGGGAATGAGCAGTTCTTC CASSEMGNEQFF
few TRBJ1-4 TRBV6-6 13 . TGTGCCAGCGGACCCGGGACCAGGGAAAAACTGTTTTTT CASGPGTREKLFF
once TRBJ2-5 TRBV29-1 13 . TGCAGCGTTGAAAAGGGGGAGAGGGGGACCCAGTACTTC CSVEKGERGTQYF
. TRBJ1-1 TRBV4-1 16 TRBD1 TGCGCCAGCAGCCAACAACAGGGGGAAGAGGACACTGAAGCTTTCTTT CASSQQQGEEDTEAFF
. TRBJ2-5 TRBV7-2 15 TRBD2 TGTGCCAGCAGCTCCGGGACTAGCGGGAGGGAGACCCAGTACTTC CASSSGTSGRETQYF
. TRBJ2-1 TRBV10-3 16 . TGTGCCATCAGTGAGTCGTTAGAAGGTGCTTACAATGAGCAGTTCTTC CAISESLEGAYNEQFF
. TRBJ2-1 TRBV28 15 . TGTGCCAGCAGCCACGTCGTGGGAACCGGCAATGAGCAGTTCTTC CASSHVVGTGNEQFF
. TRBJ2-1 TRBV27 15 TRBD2 TGTGCCAGCAGTTTATACGCGACTAGCGCCAATGAGCAGTTCTTC CASSLYATSANEQFF
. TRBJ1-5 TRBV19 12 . TGTGCCAGTAGTATCGGCAATCAGCCCCAGCATTTT CASSIGNQPQHF
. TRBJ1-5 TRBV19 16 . TGTGCCAGTAGTATACCCTCGGACGGGACGAATCAGCCCCAGCATTTT CASSIPSDGTNQPQHF
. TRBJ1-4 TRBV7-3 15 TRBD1 TGTGCCAGCAGCTTAACCAGGGGGGTTAATGAAAAACTGTTTTTT CASSLTRGVNEKLFF
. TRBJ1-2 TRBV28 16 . TGTGCCAGCAGTCCATCGACAGGCCCCATTCCTTATGGCTACACCTTC CASSPSTGPIPYGYTF
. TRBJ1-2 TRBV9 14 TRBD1 TGTGCCAGCAGCGTAGGAGGGACAGCTTATGGCTACACCTTC CASSVGGTAYGYTF
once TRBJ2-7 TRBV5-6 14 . TGTGCCAGCAGCTTTATACCCGGCCCCTACGAGCAGTACTTC CASSFIPGPYEQYF
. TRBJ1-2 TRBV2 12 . TGTGCCAGCAGTGAAATGGTCTACCGCTACACCTTC CASSEMVYRYTF
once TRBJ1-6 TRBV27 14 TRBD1 TGTGCCAGCAGTTTTCGCGACAGGGAATCACCCCTCCACTTT CASSFRDRESPLHF
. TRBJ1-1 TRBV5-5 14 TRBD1 TGTGCCAGCAGCCTGAGACAGGGGAGCACTGAAGCTTTCTTT CASSLRQGSTEAFF
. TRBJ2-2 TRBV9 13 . TGTGCCAGCAGCCCCCAGAACACCGGGGAGCTGTTTTTT CASSPQNTGELFF
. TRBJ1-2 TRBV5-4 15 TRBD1 TGTGCCAGCAGATTCAGGACAGGGGGTAACTATGGCTACACCTTC CASRFRTGGNYGYTF
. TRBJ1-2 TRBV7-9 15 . TGTGCCAGCAGCCCGCGGGCTACGGAGGGGTATGGCTACACCTTC CASSPRATEGYGYTF
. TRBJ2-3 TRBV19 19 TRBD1 TGTGCCAGTAGTATCCAAAAGACAGGGGCCACGCCTAGCACAGATACGCAGTATTTT CASSIQKTGATPSTDTQYF
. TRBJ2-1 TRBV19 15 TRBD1 TGTGCCAGTAGTAAGACAGGGGGCGCCTACAATGAGCAGTTCTTC CASSKTGGAYNEQFF
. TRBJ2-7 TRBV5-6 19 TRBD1 TGTGCCAGCAGCTCCTCGACAGGGTCGGTGGAGCAGGTCCCCTACGAGCAGTACTTC CASSSSTGSVEQVPYEQYF
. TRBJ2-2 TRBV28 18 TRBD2 TGTGCCAGCAGTTTACCGTCGACTAGCGGGAGGGACACCGGGGAGCTGTTTTTT CASSLPSTSGRDTGELFF
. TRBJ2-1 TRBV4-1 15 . TGCGCCAGCAGCCAAGCGCCTCTAGTGCTAGGTGAGCAGTTCTTC CASSQAPLVLGEQFF
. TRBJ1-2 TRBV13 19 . TGTGCCAGCAGCTTAGGTACAGTGTCCGGACAAATTACTAACTATGGCTACACCTTC CASSLGTVSGQITNYGYTF
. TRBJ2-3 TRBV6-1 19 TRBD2 TGTGCCAGCAGTGAGGCACGAGCGGGATGGAGGGCAAGCACAGATACGCAGTATTTT CASSEARAGWRASTDTQYF
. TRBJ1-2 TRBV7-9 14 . TGTGCCAGCAGCTCCGGCAGTAGATTGCCTGGCTACACCTTC CASSSGSRLPGYTF
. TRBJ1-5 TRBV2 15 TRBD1 TGTGCCAGCAGTGAATACAGGGGCTGGGATCAGCCCCAGCATTTT CASSEYRGWDQPQHF
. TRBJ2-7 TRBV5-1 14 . TGCGCCAGCAGCTTATTTGGGCTGTCCTACGAGCAGTACTTC CASSLFGLSYEQYF
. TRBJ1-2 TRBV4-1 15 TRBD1 TGCGCCAGCAGCCAAGTACAGGGGCCTAACTATGGCTACACCTTC CASSQVQGPNYGYTF
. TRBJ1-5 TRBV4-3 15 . TGCGCCAGCAGCCAAGATAACCGGGATGATCAGCCCCAGCATTTT CASSQDNRDDQPQHF
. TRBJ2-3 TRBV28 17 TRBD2 TGTGCCAGCAGTTTCGGTCTAGCGGGAGCCCGCACAGATACGCAGTATTTT CASSFGLAGARTDTQYF
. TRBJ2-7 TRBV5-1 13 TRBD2 TGCGCCAGCAGCTTACGGGGGGGCCTCGAGCAGTACTTC CASSLRGGLEQYF
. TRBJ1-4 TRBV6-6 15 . TGTGCCAGCAGTTACTTACAGGGAGGGTTCGAAAAACTGTTTTTT CASSYLQGGFEKLFF
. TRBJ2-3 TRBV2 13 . TGTGCCAGCAGTGATGAGGGCACAGATACGCAGTATTTT CASSDEGTDTQYF